This passage covers 28 T cell receptor beta chains from one sample sequenced in a study of cytomegalovirus exposure and HLA in healthy donors. Produced via immunoSEQ multiplex PCR; TCRdb's table is partial and in-frame only. This table has 180,000 or so clones, roughly 86% appearing once. Sample: PBMCs. The receptors originated from a man younger than 45 in good health and CMV-seropositive.

The CDR3 here is CATSRELASYEQYF. The DNA of the CDR3 is TGTGCCACCAGCAGAGAACTAGCGTCGTACGAGCAGTACTTC. The V and J genes are TRBV15 and TRBJ2-7; 7 nucleotides agree with TRBD2. CDR1 LNHNV and CDR2 YYDKDF come from the germline V gene (reference sequence). The CDR3 totals 14 residues. The J segment lost 4 bases and the V segment lost 0 bases, leaving 3 bases of the junction unmatched. The full variable domain, its missing parts supplied by reference TRBV15 and TRBJ2-7, is DAMVIQNPRYQVTQFGKPVTLSCSQTLNHNVMYWYQQKSSQAPKLLFHYYDKDFNNEADTPDNFQSRRPNTSFCFLDIRSPGLGDTAMYLCATSRELASYEQYFGPGTRLTVT.

This clone is a singleton in its sample. The V and J genes are TRBV30 and TRBJ1-5; 8 bases match TRBD1. The V segment lost 0 bases and the J segment 5 bases; nucleotides outside the gene matches: 9. CDR3 length: 16 residues. The germline V gene encodes CDR1 GTSNPN and CDR2 SVGIG (reference sequence). CDR3 in amino acids: CAWSVPLPGQDQPQHF. CDR3 in DNA: TGTGCCTGGAGTGTACCCCTCCCGGGACAGGATCAGCCCCAGCATTTT.

The rearrangement links TRBV29-1 to TRBJ1-2; no reliable D call. The CDR3 runs to 9 residues. Germline V CDR1 and CDR2: SQVTM, ANQGSEA. Trimming took off 7 bases at V and 11 bases at J, with 11 bases between the two ends. Written as DNA, the CDR3 is TGCAGCGCGGAGGGCGGATACACCTTC. Residues: CSAEGGYTF.

The chain combines TRBV27 with TRBJ2-1; D unclear. Germline V lookup: CDR1 MNHEY, CDR2 SMNVEV (reference sequence). Trimming removed 3 bases from V and 9 bases from J, with 18 bases in between. This CDR3 is built from 15 residues. The DNA of the CDR3 is TGTGCCAGCAGTTTCTGGTCGGGTGGGGAAGGTGAGCAGTTCTTC. This sequence encodes CASSFWSGGEGEQFF.

The J gene is TRBJ2-7, the V gene TRBV6-5; 9 positions agree with TRBD1. J gave up 2 bases and V 1 base, and 6 bases lay outside the gene matches. Germline V gene data show CDR1 as MNHEY and CDR2 as SVGAGI. The length of the CDR3 is 16 residues. The CDR3 nucleotides are TGTGCCAGCAGTTACTTAAACAGGGGGCTTCCCTACGAGCAGTACTTC. Its protein is CASSYLNRGLPYEQYF.

The V call is TRBV29-1, the J call TRBJ2-1; a possible D gene is TRBD2 (6 bases). The germline gives CDR1 SQVTM, CDR2 ANQGSEA. Deletions cut 6 bases from V and 0 bases from J, with 15 bases between. CDR3 length: 15 amino acids. CDR3 protein: CSVEMDGSSYNEQFF. CDR3 DNA sequence: TGCAGCGTGGAAATGGACGGGAGCTCCTACAATGAGCAGTTCTTC.

This clone was counted between two and nine times. The V and J genes are TRBV6-5 and TRBJ2-7; 7 bases line up with TRBD1. V lost 6 bases, J lost 0 bases, and 5 bases stayed unmatched. Germline V gene sequence: CDR1 MNHEY, CDR2 SVGAGI. The CDR3 runs to 14 residues. CDR3 bases: TGTGCCAGCAGCCTTCGACAGGGCTCCTACGAGCAGTACTTC. Translation gives CASSLRQGSYEQYF.

The gene calls are TRBV10-3 and TRBJ2-7; D is unresolved. The CDR3 is 11 amino acids. Looked up from germline, CDR1 is ENHRY and CDR2 is SYGVKD. CDR3 sequence reads: CARVQAYEQYF. Here the CDR3 DNA reads TGTGCGCGAGTCCAGGCCTACGAGCAGTACTTC.

This chain links TRBV27 with TRBJ1-1; TRBD1 matches at 8 bases. Germline assignment: CDR1 MNHEY and CDR2 SMNVEV (reference sequence). There are 14 residues in the CDR3. Unmatched junction bases numbered 7, after V lost 4 bases and J lost 6 bases. The CDR3 loop is CASSWGTGGSEAFF. The CDR3 DNA reads as TGTGCCAGCAGTTGGGGGACAGGAGGCTCTGAAGCTTTCTTT.

CDR3 nucleotides: TGCGCCAGCAGAGTGGGGGCGCGGGAGACCCAGTACTTC. It translates to CASRVGARETQYF. The rearrangement uses TRBV5-1 and TRBJ2-5, with TRBD1 as a possible D gene (6 bases). V shed 5 bases and J shed 5 bases, with 13 bases lying between them. Germline CDR1 reads SGHRS; CDR2 reads YFSETQ. The CDR3 consists of 13 residues.

To note about this clone: Germline is not matched at one junction end, which may reflect a read error. The chain has TRBV4-2 and TRBJ2-7; D perhaps matches TRBD1 (5 bases). The CDR3 runs to 14 residues. Germline CDR1 reads LGHNA; CDR2 reads YNFKEQ. The CDR3: CASGQVRGPYEQYF. The CDR3 DNA sequence: TGTGCCAGCGGCCAAGTTAGGGGCCCCTACGAGCAGTACTTC.

V usage is TRBV28 and J usage is TRBJ2-7; 12 bases align to TRBD2. Germline CDR1 reads MDHEN; CDR2 reads SYDVKM. V lost 5 bases and J lost 5; bases outside the gene matches: 13. This CDR3 has 17 amino acids. The CDR3 DNA reads as TGTGCCAGCAGTCCCTTCTCCCCTAGCGGGAGGGCCAACGAGCAGTACTTC. Translation gives CASSPFSPSGRANEQYF.

V and J are TRBV9 and TRBJ2-5; D not resolved. Germline CDR1 SGDLS, CDR2 YYNGEE. The CDR3 loop spans 12 amino acids. Trimming pared 4 bases from V and 5 bases from J, leaving 9 bases between. The CDR3 DNA reads as TGTGCCAGCAGCCCCCCCGGGGAGACCCAGTACTTC. Translating gives CASSPPGETQYF.

The chain links TRBV7-2 to TRBJ2-7; D is unresolved. Germline CDR1 SGHTA, CDR2 FQGNSA. V lost 1 base and J 3 bases, leaving 13 bases between the germline ends. The CDR3 contains 15 residues. CDR3 bases: TGTGCCAGCAGCTTAGAGGGATCATCCCTCTACGAGCAGTACTTC. Translated: CASSLEGSSLYEQYF.

V gene TRBV29-1 combines with J gene TRBJ1-1; tentatively, D is TRBD1 (6 bases). The germline V gene has CDR1 SQVTM and CDR2 ANQGSEA. V lost 6 bases, J lost 7 bases, and 9 bases lay in between. The CDR3 is 10 amino acids. CDR3 amino acids: CSVRDIEAFF. DNA for the CDR3: TGCAGCGTCCGGGACATTGAAGCTTTCTTT.

This chain uses TRBV6-5 with TRBJ2-3; tentative D call: TRBD1 (5 bases). CDR1 MNHEY and CDR2 SVGAGI come from the germline V gene. V lost 6 bases and J 6 bases, leaving 10 bases between the germline ends. This CDR3 contains 12 residues. This chain's CDR3 is CASRLGRDTQYF. The CDR3 DNA is TGTGCCAGCAGGTTGGGGCGGGATACGCAGTATTTT.

V usage is TRBV5-8 and J usage is TRBJ1-1; D is possibly TRBD1 (6 bases). CDR3 length: 15 amino acids. V lost 4 bases to trimming and J lost 6 bases, with 19 bases between them. Germline CDR1 SGHTS, CDR2 YDEGEE. CDR3 residues: CASSLGTLRTAEAFF. Here the CDR3 DNA reads TGTGCCAGCAGCCTCGGGACATTGAGGACGGCTGAAGCTTTCTTT.

Worth noting for this clone: This same CDR3 is encoded by further DNA sequences in the sample. The chain has TRBV28 and TRBJ2-7; either TRBD1 or TRBD2 may supply D (5 bases each). Germline lookup yields CDR1 MDHEN and CDR2 SYDVKM. The CDR3 sequence is 14 residues long. V was trimmed by 2 bases and J by 2 bases, leaving 10 bases between them. The chain's CDR3 is CASSLVRGPYEQYF. CDR3 DNA sequence: TGTGCCAGCAGTTTAGTTCGGGGACCCTACGAGCAGTACTTC.

This clone was detected only once. The CDR3, as DNA: TGTGCCAGTAGTTCTGACCGACAGGCCGAGCAGTACTTC. Translated: CASSSDRQAEQYF. The J gene is TRBJ2-7, the V gene TRBV19; maybe TRBD1 (6 bases). Trimming took off 5 bases at V and 6 bases at J, with 14 bases between the two ends. The germline CDR1 and CDR2 sequences are LNHDA and SQIVND (reference sequence). This CDR3 comprises 13 residues.

The chain carries TRBV28 and TRBJ2-7; D ambiguous. Trimming left V 5 bases short and J 0 bases short, with 14 bases between. This CDR3 comprises 15 residues. Germline V gene data show CDR1 as MDHEN and CDR2 as SYDVKM. The CDR3 DNA reads TGTGCCAGCAGTCTTCGCCGGGTCCCCTCCTACGAGCAGTACTTC. Translation gives CASSLRRVPSYEQYF. The entire variable domain, with the rest obtained from reference TRBV28 and TRBJ2-7, is as follows: DVKVTQSSRYLVKRTGEKVFLECVQDMDHENMFWYRQDPGLGLRLIYFSYDVKMKEKGDIPEGYSVSREKKERFSLILESASTNQTSMYLCASSLRRVPSYEQYFGPGTRLTVT.

This chain joins TRBV4-1 and TRBJ2-7, with 9 bases lining up with TRBD2. This CDR3 has 15 residues. Germline CDR1 and CDR2: MGHRA and YSYEKL. V dropped 4 bases and J dropped 3; count of bases not matched to a gene: 7. This chain's CDR3 is CASSLRLAEVYEQYF. The CDR3 DNA reads as TGCGCCAGCAGCCTCCGACTAGCGGAGGTCTACGAGCAGTACTTC.

This chain connects TRBV18 to TRBJ2-1, with D unclear. The CDR3 totals 14 residues. The V gene's germline CDR1 is KGHSH and CDR2 LQKENI. Between the trimmed V and J ends, which lost 3 bases and 3 bases, there was a span of 9 bases. CDR3 sequence (DNA): TGTGCCAGCTCACCGTACGAGGACTACAATGAGCAGTTCTTC. Protein: CASSPYEDYNEQFF.

The CDR3: CASSFRGNTNYGYTF. In DNA form, the CDR3 reads TGCGCCAGCAGCTTTCGTGGGAATACTAACTATGGCTACACCTTC. The chain recombines TRBV5-1 with TRBJ1-2; D is uncertain. Germline CDR1 reads SGHRS; CDR2 reads YFSETQ. The CDR3 is made up of 15 amino acids. V was clipped by 2 bases and J by 0 bases, with 11 bases between them.

The chain couples TRBV30 to TRBJ2-7; TRBD1 aligns across 11 bases. Germline-derived CDR1 and CDR2 are GTSNPN and SVGIG (reference sequence). The CDR3 is 16 amino acids. Trimming took 1 base from V and 2 from J; bases not matched to a gene: 7. The CDR3 is CAWSGFPGQGAYEQYF. CDR3 coding DNA: TGTGCCTGGAGTGGGTTTCCGGGACAGGGGGCCTACGAGCAGTACTTC.

The chain combines TRBV4-3 with TRBJ1-6; no definite D call. The germline CDR1 and CDR2 sequences are LGHNA and YSLEER. V dropped 1 base and J dropped 9 bases, with 4 bases sitting between them. CDR3 size: 12 residues. The CDR3 nucleotides read TGCGCCAGCAGCCAAGTCGGTTCACCCCTCCACTTT. This encodes CASSQVGSPLHF.

V gene TRBV12-5 combines with J gene TRBJ2-1, with D hard to call. CDR1 is LGHNT and CDR2 is FRNRAP in the germline V gene. CDR3 size: 15 residues. The ends were cut back, 4 bases at V and 7 bases at J, with 17 bases in the middle. Here the CDR3 DNA reads TGTGCTAGTGGTTCGCCCGGACCGCTCCCAAATGAGCAGTTCTTC. Its translation is CASGSPGPLPNEQFF. Supplemented by reference TRBV12-5 and TRBJ2-1, the full variable domain reads DARVTQTPRHKVTEMGQEVTMRCQPILGHNTVFWYRQTMMQGLELLAYFRNRAPLDDSGMPKDRFSAEMPDATLATLKIQPSEPRDSAVYFCASGSPGPLPNEQFFGPGTRLTVL.

This sequence joins TRBV9 and TRBJ2-7; TRBD2 agrees at 9 bases. Germline V gives CDR1 SGDLS, CDR2 YYNGEE. J lost 7 bases, V lost 0 bases, and 5 bases had no gene match. This CDR3 comprises 14 residues. CDR3 amino acids: CASSVAPLAGEQYF. The DNA for the CDR3 is TGTGCCAGCAGCGTAGCTCCCCTAGCGGGGGAGCAGTACTTC.

This clone was recorded once. The CDR3 DNA sequence: TGTGCCAGCAGCTTAGGGGTGACATCGAACACCGGGGAGCTGTTTTTT. Translating gives CASSLGVTSNTGELFF. The chain links TRBV7-2 to TRBJ2-2; no clear D gene. Trimming removed 1 base from V and 0 bases from J, with 9 bases in between. Germline CDR1 and CDR2: SGHTA and FQGNSA. CDR3 length equals 16 residues.